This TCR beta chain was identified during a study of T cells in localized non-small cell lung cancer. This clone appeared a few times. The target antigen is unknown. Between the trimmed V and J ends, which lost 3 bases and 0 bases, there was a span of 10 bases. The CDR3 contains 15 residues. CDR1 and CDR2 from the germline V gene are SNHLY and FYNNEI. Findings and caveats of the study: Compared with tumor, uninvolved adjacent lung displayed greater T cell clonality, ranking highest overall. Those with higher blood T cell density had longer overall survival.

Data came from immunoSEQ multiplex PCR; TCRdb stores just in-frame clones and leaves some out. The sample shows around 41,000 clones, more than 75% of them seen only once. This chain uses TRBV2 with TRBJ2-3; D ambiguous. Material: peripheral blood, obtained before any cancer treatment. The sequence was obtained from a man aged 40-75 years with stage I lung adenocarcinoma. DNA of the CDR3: TGTGCCAGCAGTGACGAATTGGACAGCACAGATACGCAGTATTTT. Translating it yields CASSDELDSTDTQYF. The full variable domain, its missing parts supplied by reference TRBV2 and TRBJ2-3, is EPEVTQTPSHQVTQMGQEVILRCVPISNHLYFYWYRQILGQKVEFLVSFYNNEISEKSEIFDDQFSVERPDGSNFTLKIRSTKLEDSAMYFCASSDELDSTDTQYFGPGTRLTVL.